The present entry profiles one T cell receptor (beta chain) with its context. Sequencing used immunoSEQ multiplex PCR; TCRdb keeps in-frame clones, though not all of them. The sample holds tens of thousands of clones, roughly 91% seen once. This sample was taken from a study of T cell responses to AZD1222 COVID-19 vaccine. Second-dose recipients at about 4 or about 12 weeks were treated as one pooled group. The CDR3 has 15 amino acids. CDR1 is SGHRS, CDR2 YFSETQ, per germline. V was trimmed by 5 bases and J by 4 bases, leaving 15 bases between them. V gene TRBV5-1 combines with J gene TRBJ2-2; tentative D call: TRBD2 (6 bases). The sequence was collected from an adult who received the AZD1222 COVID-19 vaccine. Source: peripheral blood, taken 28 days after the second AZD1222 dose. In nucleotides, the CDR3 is TGCGCCAGCAGACCTGACCCGCGGGGCACCGGGGAGCTGTTTTTT. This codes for CASRPDPRGTGELFF. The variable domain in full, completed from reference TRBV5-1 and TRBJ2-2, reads KAGVTQTPRYLIKTRGQQVTLSCSPISGHRSVSWYQQTPGQGLQFLFEYFSETQRNKGNFPGRFSGRQFSNSRSEMNVSTLELGDSALYLCASRPDPRGTGELFFGEGSRLTVL.